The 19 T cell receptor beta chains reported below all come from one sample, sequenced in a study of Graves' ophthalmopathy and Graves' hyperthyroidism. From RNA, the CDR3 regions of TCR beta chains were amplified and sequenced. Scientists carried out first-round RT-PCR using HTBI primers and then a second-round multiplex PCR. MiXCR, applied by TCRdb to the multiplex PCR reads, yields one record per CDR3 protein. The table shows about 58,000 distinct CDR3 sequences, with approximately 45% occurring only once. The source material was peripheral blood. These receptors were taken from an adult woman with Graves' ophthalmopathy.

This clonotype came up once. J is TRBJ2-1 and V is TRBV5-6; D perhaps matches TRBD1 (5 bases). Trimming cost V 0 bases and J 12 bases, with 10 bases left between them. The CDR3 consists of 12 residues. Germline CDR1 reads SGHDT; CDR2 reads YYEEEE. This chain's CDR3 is CASSLGRRGQFF. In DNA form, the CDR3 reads TGTGCCAGCAGCTTGGGGAGAAGGGGGCAGTTCTTC.

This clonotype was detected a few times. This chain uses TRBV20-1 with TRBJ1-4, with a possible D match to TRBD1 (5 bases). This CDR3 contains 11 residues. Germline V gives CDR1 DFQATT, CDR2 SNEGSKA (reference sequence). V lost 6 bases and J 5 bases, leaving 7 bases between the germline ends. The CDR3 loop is CSAWGNEKLFF. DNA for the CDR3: TGCAGTGCCTGGGGGAATGAAAAACTGTTTTTT.

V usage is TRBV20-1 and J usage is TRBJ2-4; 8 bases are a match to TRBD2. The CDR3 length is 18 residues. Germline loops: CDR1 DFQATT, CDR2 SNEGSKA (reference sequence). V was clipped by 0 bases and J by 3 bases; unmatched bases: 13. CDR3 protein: CSARDETSGRGSKNIQYF. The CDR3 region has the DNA TGCAGTGCTAGAGATGAAACTAGCGGTCGGGGGAGCAAAAACATTCAGTACTTC.

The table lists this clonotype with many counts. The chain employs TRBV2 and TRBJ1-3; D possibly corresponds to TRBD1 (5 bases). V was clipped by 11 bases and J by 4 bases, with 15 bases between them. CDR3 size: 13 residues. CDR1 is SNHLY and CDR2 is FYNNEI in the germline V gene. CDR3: CAVGWDGGNTIYF. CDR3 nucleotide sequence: TGTGCCGTGGGTTGGGACGGCGGAAACACCATATATTTT.

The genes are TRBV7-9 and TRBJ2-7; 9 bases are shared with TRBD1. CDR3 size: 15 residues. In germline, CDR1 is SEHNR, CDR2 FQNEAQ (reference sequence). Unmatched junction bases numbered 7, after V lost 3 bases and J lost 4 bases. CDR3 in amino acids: CASSFLTGGGYEQYF. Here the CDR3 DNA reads TGTGCCAGCAGCTTTTTAACAGGGGGCGGGTACGAGCAGTACTTC. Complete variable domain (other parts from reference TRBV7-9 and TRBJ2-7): DTGVSQNPRHKITKRGQNVTFRCDPISEHNRLYWYRQTLGQGPEFLTYFQNEAQLEKSRLLSDRFSAERPKGSFSTLEIQRTEQGDSAMYLCASSFLTGGGYEQYFGPGTRLTVT.

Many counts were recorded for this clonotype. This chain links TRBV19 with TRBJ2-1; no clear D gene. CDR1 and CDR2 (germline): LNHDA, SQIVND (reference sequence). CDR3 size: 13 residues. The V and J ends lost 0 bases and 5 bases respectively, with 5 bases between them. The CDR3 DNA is TGTGCCAGTAGTATAGATCAGCACAATGAGCAGTTCTTC. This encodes CASSIDQHNEQFF.

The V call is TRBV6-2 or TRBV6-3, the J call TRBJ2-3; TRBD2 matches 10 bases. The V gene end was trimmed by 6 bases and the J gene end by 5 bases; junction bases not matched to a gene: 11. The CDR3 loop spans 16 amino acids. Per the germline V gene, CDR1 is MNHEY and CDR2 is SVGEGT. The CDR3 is CASSHSLAGVKDTQYF. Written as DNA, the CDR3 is TGTGCCAGCAGCCACTCGCTAGCGGGAGTCAAAGATACGCAGTATTTT.

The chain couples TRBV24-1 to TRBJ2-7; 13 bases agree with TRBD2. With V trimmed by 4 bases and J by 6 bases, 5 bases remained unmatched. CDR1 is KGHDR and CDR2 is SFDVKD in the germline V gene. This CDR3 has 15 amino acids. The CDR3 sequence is CATSDPGLAGTEQYF. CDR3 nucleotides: TGTGCCACCAGTGACCCGGGACTAGCGGGGACCGAGCAGTACTTC.

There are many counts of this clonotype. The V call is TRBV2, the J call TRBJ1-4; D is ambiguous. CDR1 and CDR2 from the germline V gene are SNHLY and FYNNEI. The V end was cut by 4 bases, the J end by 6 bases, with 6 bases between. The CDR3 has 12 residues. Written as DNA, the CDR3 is TGTGCCAGCAGTGGCCTCTATGAAAAACTGTTTTTT. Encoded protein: CASSGLYEKLFF.

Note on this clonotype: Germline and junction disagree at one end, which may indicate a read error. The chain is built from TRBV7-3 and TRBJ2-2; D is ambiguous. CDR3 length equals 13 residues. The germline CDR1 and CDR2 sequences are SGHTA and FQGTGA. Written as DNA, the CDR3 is TGTGCCAGCGGCTTATATTCTGCCGGGGAGCTGTTTTTT. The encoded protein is CASGLYSAGELFF.

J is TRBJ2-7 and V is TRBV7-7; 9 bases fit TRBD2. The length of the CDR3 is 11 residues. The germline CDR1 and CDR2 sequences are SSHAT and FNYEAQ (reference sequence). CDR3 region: CAAREGLVQYF. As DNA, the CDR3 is TGTGCTGCGCGGGAGGGCCTTGTGCAGTACTTC.

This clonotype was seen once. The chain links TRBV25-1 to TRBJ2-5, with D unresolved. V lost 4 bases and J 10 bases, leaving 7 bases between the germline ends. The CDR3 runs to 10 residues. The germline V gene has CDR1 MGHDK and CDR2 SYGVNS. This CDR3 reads CASSVGGQYF. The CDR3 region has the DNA TGTGCCAGCAGTGTGGGTGGCCAGTACTTC.

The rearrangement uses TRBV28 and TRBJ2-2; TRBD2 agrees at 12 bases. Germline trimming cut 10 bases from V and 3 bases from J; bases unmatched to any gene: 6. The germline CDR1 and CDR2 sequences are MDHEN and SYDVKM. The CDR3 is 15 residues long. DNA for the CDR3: TGTGCCACTCGACTAGCGGGAGAACACACCGGGGAGCTGTTTTTT. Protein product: CATRLAGEHTGELFF.

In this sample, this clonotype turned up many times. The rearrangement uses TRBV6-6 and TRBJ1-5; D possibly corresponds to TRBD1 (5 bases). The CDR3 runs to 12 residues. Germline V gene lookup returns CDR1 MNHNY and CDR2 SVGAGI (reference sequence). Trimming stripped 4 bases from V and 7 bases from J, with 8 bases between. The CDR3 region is CASSFDSQPQHF. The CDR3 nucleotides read TGTGCCAGCAGTTTTGACAGCCAGCCCCAGCATTTT.

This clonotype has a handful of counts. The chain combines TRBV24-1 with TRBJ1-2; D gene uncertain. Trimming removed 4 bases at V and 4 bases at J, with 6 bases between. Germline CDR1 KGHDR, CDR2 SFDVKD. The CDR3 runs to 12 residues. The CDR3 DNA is TGTGCCACCAGTGAGGAGGGCTATGGCTACACCTTC. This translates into CATSEEGYGYTF.

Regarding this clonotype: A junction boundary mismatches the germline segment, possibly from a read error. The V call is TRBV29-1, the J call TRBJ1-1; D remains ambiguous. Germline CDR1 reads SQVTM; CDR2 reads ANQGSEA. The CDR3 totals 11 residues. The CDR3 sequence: CSVNTVTDAFF. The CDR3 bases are TGCAGCGTTAACACGGTCACTGATGCTTTCTTT. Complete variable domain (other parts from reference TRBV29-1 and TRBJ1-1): SAVISQKPSRDICQRGTSLTIQCQVDSQVTMMFWYRQQPGQSLTLIATANQGSEATYESGFVIDKFPISRPNLTFSTLTVSNMSPEDSSIYLCSVNTVTDAFFGQGTRLTVV.

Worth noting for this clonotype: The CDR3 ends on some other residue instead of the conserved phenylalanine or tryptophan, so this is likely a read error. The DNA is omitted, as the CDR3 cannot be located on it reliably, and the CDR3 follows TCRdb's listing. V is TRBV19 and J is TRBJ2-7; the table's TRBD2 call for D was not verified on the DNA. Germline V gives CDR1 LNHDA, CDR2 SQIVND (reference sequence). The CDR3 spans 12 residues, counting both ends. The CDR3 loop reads CATRDSNYERYL.

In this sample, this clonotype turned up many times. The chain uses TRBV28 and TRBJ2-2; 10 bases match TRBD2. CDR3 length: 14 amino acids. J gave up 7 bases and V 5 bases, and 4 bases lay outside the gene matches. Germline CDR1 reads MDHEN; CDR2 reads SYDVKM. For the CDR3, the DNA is TGTGCCAGCAGTCTAGCGGGAGTACTCGGGGAGCTGTTTTTT. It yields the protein CASSLAGVLGELFF.

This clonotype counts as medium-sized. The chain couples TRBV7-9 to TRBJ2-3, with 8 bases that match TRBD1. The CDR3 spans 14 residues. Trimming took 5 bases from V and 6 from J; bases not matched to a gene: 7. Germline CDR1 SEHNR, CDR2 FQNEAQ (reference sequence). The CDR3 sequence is CASSIGQGSDTQYF. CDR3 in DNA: TGTGCCAGCAGCATAGGACAGGGTTCGGATACGCAGTATTTT.